These T cell receptor beta chains were read from a single sample in a study of blood T cell repertoires in COVID-19. Only in-frame clones appear in the TCRdb table, and some are missing; sequencing was by immunoSEQ multiplex PCR. The table has some 60,000 clones, 82% seen once. The sequenced sample was peripheral blood. These receptors were obtained from a human donor in a cohort sampled during active COVID-19. Both conserved end residues are part of each CDR3. A D gene is named only where the DNA matches it firmly. For some rows the clone size is stated as once, few or many, or as a class when expanded; others skip it.

j_call | clone_size | d_call | v_call | cdr3_nt | cdr3_aa
TRBJ2-5 | few | . | TRBV12-3/TRBV12-4 | TGTGCCAGCACCTTAGGGGGACCGGAGACCCAGTACTTC | CASTLGGPETQYF
TRBJ2-1 | few | TRBD2 | TRBV7-9 | TGTGCCAGCAGCTTACCTCCGAGACTAGCGGGGAGGACGGATGAGCAGTTCTTC | CASSLPPRLAGRTDEQFF
TRBJ2-2 | once | TRBD1 | TRBV18 | TGTGCCAGCTCACCAGGACAGGGGGTACGCACCGGGGAGCTGTTTTTT | CASSPGQGVRTGELFF
TRBJ2-3 | few | TRBD2 | TRBV7-9 | TGTGCCAGCAGCTTAGTAGCGGGGGGCACAGATACGCAGTATTTT | CASSLVAGGTDTQYF
TRBJ1-6 | . | . | TRBV6-5 | TGTGCCAGCCGGGACTTTAATTCACCCCTCCACTTT | CASRDFNSPLHF
TRBJ1-6 | few | TRBD1 | TRBV5-5 | TGTGCCAGCAGCGCGACAGGGGTTGTTTCACCCCTCCACTTT | CASSATGVVSPLHF
TRBJ2-7 | . | TRBD2 | TRBV18 | TGTGCCAGCTCACCGCCCGGGGCGGGGGGTGGCGAGCAGTACTTC | CASSPPGAGGGEQYF
TRBJ1-5 | . | TRBD1 | TRBV10-3 | TGTGCCATCACCCGGGACAGGAATCAGCCCCAGCATTTT | CAITRDRNQPQHF
TRBJ2-1 | . | TRBD2 | TRBV5-6 | TGTGCCAGCAGCCCGGAGCGGGGTGCCACGGGTGCGTACAATGAGCAGTTCTTC | CASSPERGATGAYNEQFF
TRBJ1-4 | . | . | TRBV5-1 | TGCGCCAGCAGCTTGATCGGGGGAACTAATGAAAAACTGTTTTTT | CASSLIGGTNEKLFF
TRBJ2-3 | . | TRBD2 | TRBV5-4 | TGTGCCAGCAGCTTGGCCGGACTAGTCAGCACAGATACGCAGTATTTT | CASSLAGLVSTDTQYF
TRBJ1-2 | . | TRBD1 | TRBV15 | TGTGCCACCAGCAGAGGGTCGAGGACAGGGAAGAGTGGCTACACCTTC | CATSRGSRTGKSGYTF
TRBJ2-5 | few | TRBD1 | TRBV10-3 | TGTGCCATCAGTCCGGACAGGGACCGGCCCCAGTACTTC | CAISPDRDRPQYF
TRBJ1-5 | . | . | TRBV2 | TGTGCCAGTACAATCTTTCGAAGCAATCAGCCCCAGCATTTT | CASTIFRSNQPQHF
TRBJ1-1 | . | TRBD1 | TRBV3-1/TRBV3-2 | TGTGCCAGCAGCCAAGCTTCGGGCAGGGGGCGATGGGGTTTCTTT | CASSQASGRGRWGFF
TRBJ2-7 | . | TRBD2 | TRBV11-2 | TGTGCCAGCAGCTCTTATCTAGCGGGGCGACCCTACGAGCAGTACTTC | CASSSYLAGRPYEQYF
TRBJ1-5 | . | TRBD1 | TRBV2 | TGTGCCAGCGCGGGACAGACCAATCAGCCCCAGCATTTT | CASAGQTNQPQHF
TRBJ2-3 | once | TRBD2 | TRBV7-9 | TGTGCCAGCAGCTTTAGCGGGGGACGGATAGATACGCAGTATTTT | CASSFSGGRIDTQYF
TRBJ1-1 | once | . | TRBV18 | TGTGCCAGCTCAGCTCGGGGGGGGGACACTGAAGCTTTCTTT | CASSARGGDTEAFF
TRBJ2-1 | . | TRBD2 | TRBV5-1 | TGCGCCAGCAGCTTAGATCCCCTAGCGGGGGATTACCACAATGAGCAGTTCTTC | CASSLDPLAGDYHNEQFF
TRBJ1-6 | once | . | TRBV6-5 | TGTGCCGGCCGGGCCACCCTAGGGGGATCACCCCTCCACTTT | CAGRATLGGSPLHF
TRBJ2-6 | . | . | TRBV6-5 | TGTGCCAGCAGTCAGGCAGGGGCCGGGGCCAACGTCCTGACTTTC | CASSQAGAGANVLTF
TRBJ2-1 | many | . | TRBV5-1 | TGCGCCAGCAGCTTGGCTCCGCCAGGGGCTGGCGCCTACAATGAGCAGTTCTTC | CASSLAPPGAGAYNEQFF
TRBJ2-2 | few | . | TRBV21-1 | TGTGCCAGCAGCACCCGGGACAGGGAGGTCGGGGAGCTGTTTTTT | CASSTRDREVGELFF
TRBJ2-2 | . | . | TRBV11-2 | TGTGCCAGCAGCTCTCAGTACCTCGGGGAGCTGTTTTTT | CASSSQYLGELFF
TRBJ1-1 | few | . | TRBV9 | TGTGCCAGCAGCGTAACAGGGATCGCTGAAGCTTTCTTT | CASSVTGIAEAFF
TRBJ1-1 | . | . | TRBV5-6 | TGTGCCAGCATCCTGGACAGTACTGAAGCTTTCTTT | CASILDSTEAFF
TRBJ1-1 | . | . | TRBV5-5 | TGTGCCAGCCGTGGGACACTCCTGAACACTGAAGCTTTCTTT | CASRGTLLNTEAFF
TRBJ1-2 | few | . | TRBV6-6 | TGTGCCAGCAGTTTCACCAACAGGGTCGGCTACACCTTC | CASSFTNRVGYTF
TRBJ2-3 | many | TRBD2 | TRBV6-4 | TGTGCCAGCAGTAGCGGGGGGGCCACAGATACGCAGTATTTT | CASSSGGATDTQYF
TRBJ2-5 | . | TRBD1 | TRBV27 | TGTGCCAGCAGTGGACAGGGGGCCTCCGGCGAGACCCAGTACTTC | CASSGQGASGETQYF
TRBJ2-3 | once | . | TRBV2 | TGTGCCAGCAGTGAGGACCGCGGGCCAGATACGCAGTATTTT | CASSEDRGPDTQYF
TRBJ2-1 | . | TRBD1 | TRBV5-5 | TGTGCCAGCAGCTTGGGACAGGGGTACAATGAGCAGTTCTTC | CASSLGQGYNEQFF
TRBJ2-5 | . | . | TRBV14 | TGTGCCAGCAGCCAGATTGGGTACCCAGGGGTTGAGACCCAGTACTTC | CASSQIGYPGVETQYF
TRBJ2-7 | . | . | TRBV7-8 | TGTGCCAGCAGCTTAGCGACGGGGTCCGAGCAGTACTTC | CASSLATGSEQYF
TRBJ2-5 | . | . | TRBV7-2 | TGTGCCAGCAGCTTAAATGCGGGGGCCTGGGAGACCCAGTACTTC | CASSLNAGAWETQYF
TRBJ2-7 | . | . | TRBV5-1 | TGCGCCAGCAGCTTGGGAGTGGGGCCTCAGGTCTCCTACGAGCAGTACTTC | CASSLGVGPQVSYEQYF
TRBJ2-5 | . | TRBD2 | TRBV11-2 | TGTGCCAGCAGCCGACCCGACGGGGGGGCGGGGGAGACCCAGTACTTC | CASSRPDGGAGETQYF
TRBJ1-2 | once | . | TRBV19 | TGTGCCAGTAGTTTTGGACAGCTTAACTATGGCTACACCTTC | CASSFGQLNYGYTF
TRBJ1-1 | . | TRBD1 | TRBV6-5 | TGTGCCAGCAGTTACTCTGGACAGGGGGCCGGAGCTTTCTTT | CASSYSGQGAGAFF